This record looks at one T cell receptor (beta chain) sequence and its context. This entry belongs to a study of blood T cell repertoires in COVID-19. Study details: COVID-19 samples from acute and convalescent phases originated in the United States, Italy and Spain. PBMCs, B-cell-depleted T cells, or T cells were the source of the cDNA or gDNA that made up the material.

Original handling: Amplified reference gene primers provided the basis for estimating nucleated cell counts. The method was immunoSEQ multiplex PCR; TCRdb's version includes in-frame clones alone and lacks a portion of them. D and trimming were read from the DNA, whereas the V and J calls and clone size are those reported in that table. In the table there are about 250,000 clones, around 83% of which are singletons. The TCR originated in a man older than 75 with acute or convalescent COVID-19. Sequenced material: peripheral blood.

The CDR3 DNA reads TGTGCCAGCAGTTTATTAGGGACAGGGGGCTTCGAGCAGTACTTC. The encoded protein is CASSLLGTGGFEQYF. V is TRBV28 and J is TRBJ2-7, with TRBD1 identical over 12 bases. This CDR3 comprises 15 residues. Germline trimming cut 1 base from V and 6 bases from J; bases unmatched to any gene: 4. In germline, CDR1 is MDHEN, CDR2 SYDVKM.